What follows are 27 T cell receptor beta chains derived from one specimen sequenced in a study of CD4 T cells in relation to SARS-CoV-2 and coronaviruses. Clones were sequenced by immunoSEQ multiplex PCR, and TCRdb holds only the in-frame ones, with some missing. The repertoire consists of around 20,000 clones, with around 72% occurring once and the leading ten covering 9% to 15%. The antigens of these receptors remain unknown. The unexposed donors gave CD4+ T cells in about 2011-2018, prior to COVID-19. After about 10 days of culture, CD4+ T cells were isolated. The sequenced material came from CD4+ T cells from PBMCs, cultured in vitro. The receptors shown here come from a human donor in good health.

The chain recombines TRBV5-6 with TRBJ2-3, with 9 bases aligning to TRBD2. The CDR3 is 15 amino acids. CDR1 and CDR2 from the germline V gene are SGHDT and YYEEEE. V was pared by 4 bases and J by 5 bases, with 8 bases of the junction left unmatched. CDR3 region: CASSPLAGVRDTQYF. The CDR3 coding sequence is TGTGCCAGCAGCCCATTAGCGGGAGTACGAGATACGCAGTATTTT. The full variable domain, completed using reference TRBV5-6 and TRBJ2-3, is DAGVTQSPTHLIKTRGQQVTLRCSPKSGHDTVSWYQQALGQGPQFIFQYYEEEERQRGNFPDRFSGHQFPNYSSELNVNALLLGDSALYLCASSPLAGVRDTQYFGPGTRLTVL.

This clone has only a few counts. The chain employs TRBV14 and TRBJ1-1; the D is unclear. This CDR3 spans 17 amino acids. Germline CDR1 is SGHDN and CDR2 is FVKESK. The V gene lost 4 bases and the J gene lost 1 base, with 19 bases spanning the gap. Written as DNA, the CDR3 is TGTGCCAGCAGCCCGACCGAGGCGCCGCGACCGAACACTGAAGCTTTCTTT. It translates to CASSPTEAPRPNTEAFF.

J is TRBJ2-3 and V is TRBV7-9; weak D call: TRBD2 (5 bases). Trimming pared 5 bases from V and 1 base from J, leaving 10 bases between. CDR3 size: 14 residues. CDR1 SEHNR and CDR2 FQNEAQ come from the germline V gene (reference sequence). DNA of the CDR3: TGTGCCAGCAGCCTCGGACTTGGCACAGATACGCAGTATTTT. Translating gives CASSLGLGTDTQYF.

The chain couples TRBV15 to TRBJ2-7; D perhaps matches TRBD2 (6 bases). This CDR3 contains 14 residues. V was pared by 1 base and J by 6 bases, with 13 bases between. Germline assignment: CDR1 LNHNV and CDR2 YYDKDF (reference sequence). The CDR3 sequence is CATSRVGGIGEQYF. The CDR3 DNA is TGTGCCACCAGCAGAGTAGGCGGGATCGGCGAGCAGTACTTC. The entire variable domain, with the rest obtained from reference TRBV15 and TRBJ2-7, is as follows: DAMVIQNPRYQVTQFGKPVTLSCSQTLNHNVMYWYQQKSSQAPKLLFHYYDKDFNNEADTPDNFQSRRPNTSFCFLDIRSPGLGDTAMYLCATSRVGGIGEQYFGPGTRLTVT.

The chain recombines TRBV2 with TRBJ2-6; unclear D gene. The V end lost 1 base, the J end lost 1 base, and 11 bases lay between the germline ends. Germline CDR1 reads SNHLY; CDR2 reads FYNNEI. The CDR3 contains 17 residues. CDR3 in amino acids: CASSEGQRDSGANVLTF. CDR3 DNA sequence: TGTGCCAGCAGTGAAGGGCAAAGGGATTCTGGGGCCAACGTCCTGACTTTC.

CDR3 sequence: CASSSRLAGYNEQFF. CDR3 DNA: TGTGCCAGCAGCTCCCGACTAGCGGGTTACAATGAGCAGTTCTTC. The chain combines TRBV5-4 with TRBJ2-1; TRBD2 agrees at 10 bases. The germline V gene has CDR1 SGHNT and CDR2 YYREEE (reference sequence). The ends lost 3 bases at V and 4 bases at J; junction bases unmatched: 4. This CDR3 spans 15 amino acids.

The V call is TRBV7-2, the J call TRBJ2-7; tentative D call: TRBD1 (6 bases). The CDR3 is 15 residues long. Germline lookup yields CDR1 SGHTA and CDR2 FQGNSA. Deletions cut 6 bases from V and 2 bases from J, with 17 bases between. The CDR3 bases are TGTGCCAGCAGTCCGGCTACGGGACAAGCCTACGAGCAGTACTTC. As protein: CASSPATGQAYEQYF.

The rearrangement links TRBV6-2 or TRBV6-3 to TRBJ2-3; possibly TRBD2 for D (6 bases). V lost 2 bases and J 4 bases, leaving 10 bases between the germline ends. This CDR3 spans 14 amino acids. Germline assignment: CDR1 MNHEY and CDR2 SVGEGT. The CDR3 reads CASSYRENPDTQYF. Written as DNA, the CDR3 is TGTGCCAGCAGTTACCGGGAGAACCCAGATACGCAGTATTTT.

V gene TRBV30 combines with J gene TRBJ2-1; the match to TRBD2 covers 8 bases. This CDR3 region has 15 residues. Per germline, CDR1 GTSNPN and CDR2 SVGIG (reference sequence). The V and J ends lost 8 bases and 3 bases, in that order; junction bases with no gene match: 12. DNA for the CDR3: TGTGCCCGGGGGATGGGTAGCGGGATCTACAATGAGCAGTTCTTC. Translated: CARGMGSGIYNEQFF.

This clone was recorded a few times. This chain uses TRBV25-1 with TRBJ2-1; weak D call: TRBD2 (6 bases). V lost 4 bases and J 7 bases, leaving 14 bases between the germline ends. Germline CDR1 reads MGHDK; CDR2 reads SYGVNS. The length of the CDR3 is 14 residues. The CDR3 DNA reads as TGTGCCAGCAGTGCCTCATGGCTAGCGAATGAGCAGTTCTTC. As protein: CASSASWLANEQFF.

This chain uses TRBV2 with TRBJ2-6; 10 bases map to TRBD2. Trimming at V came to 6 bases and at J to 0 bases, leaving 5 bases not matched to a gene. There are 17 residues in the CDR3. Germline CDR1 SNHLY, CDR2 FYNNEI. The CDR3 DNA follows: TGTGCCAGCAGAAGACTAGCGGGCACCTCTGGGGCCAACGTCCTGACTTTC. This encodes CASRRLAGTSGANVLTF.

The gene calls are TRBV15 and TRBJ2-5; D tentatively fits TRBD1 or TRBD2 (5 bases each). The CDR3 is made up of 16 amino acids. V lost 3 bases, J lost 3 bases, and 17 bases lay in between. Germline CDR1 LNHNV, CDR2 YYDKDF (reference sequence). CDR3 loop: CATSRDGTFKEETQYF. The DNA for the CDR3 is TGTGCCACCAGCAGGGACGGGACCTTTAAAGAAGAGACCCAGTACTTC.

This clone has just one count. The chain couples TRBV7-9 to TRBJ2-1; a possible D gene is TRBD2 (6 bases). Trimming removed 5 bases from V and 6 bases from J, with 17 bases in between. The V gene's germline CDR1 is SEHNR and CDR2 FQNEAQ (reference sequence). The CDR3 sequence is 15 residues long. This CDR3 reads CASSAPGTSRNEQFF. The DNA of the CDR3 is TGTGCCAGCAGCGCACCCGGGACTTCTCGCAATGAGCAGTTCTTC.

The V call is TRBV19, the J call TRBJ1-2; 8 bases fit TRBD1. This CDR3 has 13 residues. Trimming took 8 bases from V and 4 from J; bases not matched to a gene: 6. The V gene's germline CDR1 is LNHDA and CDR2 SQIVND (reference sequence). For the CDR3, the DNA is TGTGCCAGTTCACAGGGGGGGATCTATGGCTACACCTTC. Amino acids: CASSQGGIYGYTF.

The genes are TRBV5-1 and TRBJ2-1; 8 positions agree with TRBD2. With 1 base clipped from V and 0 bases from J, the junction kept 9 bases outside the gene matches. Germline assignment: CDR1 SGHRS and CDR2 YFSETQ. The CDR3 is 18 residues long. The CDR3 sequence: CASSLMYGRAFSYNEQFF. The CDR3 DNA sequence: TGCGCCAGCAGCTTGATGTACGGGAGGGCCTTCTCCTACAATGAGCAGTTCTTC.

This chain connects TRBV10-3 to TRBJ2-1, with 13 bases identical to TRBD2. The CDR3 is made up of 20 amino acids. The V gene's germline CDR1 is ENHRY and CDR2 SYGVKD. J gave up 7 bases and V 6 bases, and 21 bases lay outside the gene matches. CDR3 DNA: TGTGCCATCAGAAAACCTAGCCCTGAACTAGCGGGAGGGGAACCTAATGAGCAGTTCTTC. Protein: CAIRKPSPELAGGEPNEQFF.

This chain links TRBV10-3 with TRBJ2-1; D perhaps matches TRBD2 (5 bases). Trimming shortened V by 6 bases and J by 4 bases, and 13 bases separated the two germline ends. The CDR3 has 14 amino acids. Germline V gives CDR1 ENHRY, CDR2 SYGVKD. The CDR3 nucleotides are TGTGCCATCAGACACGGGGAGATATACAATGAGCAGTTCTTC. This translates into CAIRHGEIYNEQFF.

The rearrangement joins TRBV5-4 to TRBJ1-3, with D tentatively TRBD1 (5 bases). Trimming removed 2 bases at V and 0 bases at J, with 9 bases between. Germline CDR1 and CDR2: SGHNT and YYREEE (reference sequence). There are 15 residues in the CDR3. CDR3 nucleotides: TGTGCCAGCAGCTTTCGCAGGGACTCTGGAAACACCATATATTTT. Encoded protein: CASSFRRDSGNTIYF.

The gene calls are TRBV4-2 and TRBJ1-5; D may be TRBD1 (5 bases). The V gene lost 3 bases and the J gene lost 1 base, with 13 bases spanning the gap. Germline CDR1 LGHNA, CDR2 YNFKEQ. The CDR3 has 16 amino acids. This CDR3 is CASSQGPTESNQPQHF. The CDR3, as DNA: TGTGCCAGCAGCCAGGGACCTACAGAAAGCAATCAGCCCCAGCATTTT.

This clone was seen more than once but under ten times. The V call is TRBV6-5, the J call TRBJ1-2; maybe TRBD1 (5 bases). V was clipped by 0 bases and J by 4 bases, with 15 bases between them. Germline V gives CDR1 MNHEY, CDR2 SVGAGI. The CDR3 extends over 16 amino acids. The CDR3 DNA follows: TGTGCCAGCAGTTACTCGACCCGGGGCCGCGGCTATGGCTACACCTTC. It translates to CASSYSTRGRGYGYTF.

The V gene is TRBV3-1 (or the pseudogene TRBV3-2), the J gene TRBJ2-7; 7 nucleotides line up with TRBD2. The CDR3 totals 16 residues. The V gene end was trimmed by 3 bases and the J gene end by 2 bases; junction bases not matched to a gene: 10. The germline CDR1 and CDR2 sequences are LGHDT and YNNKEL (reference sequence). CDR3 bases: TGTGCCAGCAGCCACCCCGCTAGCGGCCCTCCCTACGAGCAGTACTTC. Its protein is CASSHPASGPPYEQYF.

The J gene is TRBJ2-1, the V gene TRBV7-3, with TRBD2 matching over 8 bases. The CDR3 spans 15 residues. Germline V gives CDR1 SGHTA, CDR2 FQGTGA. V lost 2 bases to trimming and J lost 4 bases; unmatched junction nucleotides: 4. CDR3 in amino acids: CASSLQAGEYNEQFF. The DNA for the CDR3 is TGTGCCAGCAGCTTACAAGCGGGAGAGTACAATGAGCAGTTCTTC. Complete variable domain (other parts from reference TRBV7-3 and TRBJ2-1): GAGVSQTPSNKVTEKGKYVELRCDPISGHTALYWYRQSLGQGPEFLIYFQGTGAADDSGLPNDRFFAVRPEGSVSTLKIQRTERGDSAVYLCASSLQAGEYNEQFFGPGTRLTVL.

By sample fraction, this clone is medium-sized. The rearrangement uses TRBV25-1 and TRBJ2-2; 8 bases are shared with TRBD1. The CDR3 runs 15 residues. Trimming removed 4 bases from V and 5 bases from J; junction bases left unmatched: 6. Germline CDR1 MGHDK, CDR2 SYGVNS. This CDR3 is CASSGAGTGTGELFF. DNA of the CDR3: TGTGCCAGCAGTGGGGCCGGGACAGGAACCGGGGAGCTGTTTTTT.

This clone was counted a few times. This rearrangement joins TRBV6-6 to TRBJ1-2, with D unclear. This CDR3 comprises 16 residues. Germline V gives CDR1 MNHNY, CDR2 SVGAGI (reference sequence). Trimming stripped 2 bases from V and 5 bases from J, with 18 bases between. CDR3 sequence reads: CASSYLLVGREYGYTF. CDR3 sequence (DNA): TGTGCCAGCAGTTACCTCTTGGTGGGCAGAGAATATGGCTACACCTTC.

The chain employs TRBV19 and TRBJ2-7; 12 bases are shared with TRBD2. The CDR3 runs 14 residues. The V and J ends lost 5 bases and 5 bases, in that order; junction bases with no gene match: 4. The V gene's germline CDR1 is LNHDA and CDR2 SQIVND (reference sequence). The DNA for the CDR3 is TGTGCCAGTAGTGGACTAGCGGGAAACCACGAGCAGTACTTC. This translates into CASSGLAGNHEQYF.

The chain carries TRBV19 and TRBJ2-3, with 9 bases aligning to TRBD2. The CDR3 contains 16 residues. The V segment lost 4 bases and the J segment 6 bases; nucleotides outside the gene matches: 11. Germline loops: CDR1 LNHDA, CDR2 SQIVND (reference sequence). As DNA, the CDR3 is TGTGCCAGTAGTAATCTAGCGGGACCGGGGATGGATACGCAGTATTTT. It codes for CASSNLAGPGMDTQYF.

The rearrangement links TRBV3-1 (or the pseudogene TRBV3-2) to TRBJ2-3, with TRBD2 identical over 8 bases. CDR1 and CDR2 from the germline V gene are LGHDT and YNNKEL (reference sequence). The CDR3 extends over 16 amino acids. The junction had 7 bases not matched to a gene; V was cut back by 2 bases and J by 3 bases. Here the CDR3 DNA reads TGTGCCAGCAGCCAAACGGCGGCTAGCGGGACAGATACGCAGTATTTT. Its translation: CASSQTAASGTDTQYF.